This entry is about one TCR beta chain. Libraries were prepared by immunoSEQ multiplex PCR; TCRdb keeps only in-frame clonotypes and omits some of them. The sample lists approximately 220,000 clones, roughly 89% seen once, with approximately 4.3% in the top ten. These data belong to a study of blood T cell repertoires in COVID-19. Living in under 30 US areas, the participants were between 18 and 89 years of age. Participants' own reports of clinical history determined their cohort assignment. The sample was PBMCs or T cells enriched from blood (not recorded which). The sequence came from a woman aged 30 to 39 with acute COVID-19.

CDR3 DNA sequence: TGTGCCAGCAGCCCCGGACTAGCGGGGGCCTCCTACGAGCAGTACTTC. Translating it yields CASSPGLAGASYEQYF. This chain links TRBV5-4 with TRBJ2-7; 13 positions agree with TRBD2. The CDR3 sequence is 16 residues long. V shed 4 bases, J shed 0 bases, and the junction held 4 bases outside the gene matches. Germline V gene lookup returns CDR1 SGHNT and CDR2 YYREEE (reference sequence).